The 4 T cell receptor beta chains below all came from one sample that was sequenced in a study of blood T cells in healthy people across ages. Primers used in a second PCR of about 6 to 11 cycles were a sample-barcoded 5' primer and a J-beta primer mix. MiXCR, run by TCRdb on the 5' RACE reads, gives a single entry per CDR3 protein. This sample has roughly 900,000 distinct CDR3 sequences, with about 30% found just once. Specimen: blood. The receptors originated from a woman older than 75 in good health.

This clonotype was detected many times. For the CDR3, the DNA is TGTGCCAGCAGTTTCCCGCAGGGAGGAGAAGAGACCCAGTACTTC. This sequence encodes CASSFPQGGEETQYF. The chain combines TRBV12-3 or TRBV12-4 with TRBJ2-5, with D perhaps matching TRBD2 (6 bases). Trimming left V 3 bases short and J 3 bases short, with 14 bases between. The CDR3 length is 15 residues.

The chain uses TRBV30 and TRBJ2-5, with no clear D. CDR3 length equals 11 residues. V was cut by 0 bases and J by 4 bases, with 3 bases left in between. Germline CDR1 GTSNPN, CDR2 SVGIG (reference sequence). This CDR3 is CAWSVLETQYF. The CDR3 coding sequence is TGTGCCTGGAGTGTATTAGAGACCCAGTACTTC.

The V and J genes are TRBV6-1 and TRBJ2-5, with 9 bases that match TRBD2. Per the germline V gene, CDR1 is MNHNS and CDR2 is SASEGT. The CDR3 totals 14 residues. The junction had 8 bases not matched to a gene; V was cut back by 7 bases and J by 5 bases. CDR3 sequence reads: CASTIGTSWETQYF. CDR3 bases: TGTGCCAGCACGATCGGGACTAGCTGGGAGACCCAGTACTTC.

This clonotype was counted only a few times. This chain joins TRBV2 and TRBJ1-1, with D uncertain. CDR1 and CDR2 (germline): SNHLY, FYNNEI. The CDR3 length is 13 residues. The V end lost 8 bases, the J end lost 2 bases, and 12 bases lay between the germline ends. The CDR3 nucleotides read TGTGCCAGCCTCTTAGCATACAACACTGAAGCTTTCTTT. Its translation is CASLLAYNTEAFF.